This TCR beta chain was captured by sequencing in a study of patients and donors after allogeneic stem cell transplantation. Via MiXCR, TCRdb re-called the RT-PCR reads, giving one row per CDR3 protein. The sample lists about 400,000 distinct CDR3 sequences; about a sixth were seen once. This clonotype occurred a few times. V lost 0 bases to trimming and J lost 8 bases, with 14 bases between them. Germline CDR1 and CDR2: DFQATT and SNEGSKA (reference sequence). The CDR3 extends over 14 amino acids. V usage is TRBV20-1 and J usage is TRBJ2-4; possible D gene TRBD1, 6 bases. The source of this sequence is a human donor who was either an allogeneic HSCT recipient or a stem cell or donor lymphocyte infusion donor (not recorded which). It is not recorded whose cells these are; they may come from a transplant donor. The sequenced material came from blood, either unsorted or a sorted T cell fraction (not recorded which). Here the CDR3 DNA reads TGCAGTGCTAGAGATCCAGAGGGGGTTGACATTCAGTACTTC. Its translation: CSARDPEGVDIQYF.